This TCR beta chain was captured by sequencing in a study of blood T cell dynamics during melanoma immunotherapy. Study at large: Standard first-line treatment here was pembrolizumab or nivolumab plus ipilimumab in metastatic melanoma. Study-level results: Whether repertoire-driving clones were melanoma-specific could not be determined.

Sequencing used immunoSEQ multiplex PCR; TCRdb keeps in-frame clones, though not all of them. The table records about 1,600 clones, over 80% of them present only once. Time point of the sample: pre-treatment baseline. Disease control meant complete response, partial response or stable disease at 12 weeks. This clone has just a few counts. Its target is unknown. Trimming cost V 10 bases and J 1 base, with 12 bases left between them. Germline V CDR1 and CDR2: LNHDA, SQIVND (reference sequence). This CDR3 contains 13 residues. The material was blood, obtained from a patient treated with checkpoint blockade. The chain recombines TRBV19 with TRBJ2-3; D unclear. This TCR was sampled from a human donor with melanoma. CDR3 sequence reads: CAIPWYRTDTQYF. In nucleotides, the CDR3 is TGTGCCATACCTTGGTACCGCACAGATACGCAGTATTTT. Together with reference TRBV19 and TRBJ2-3, the CDR3 gives the full variable domain: DGGITQSPKYLFRKEGQNVTLSCEQNLNHDAMYWYRQDPGQGLRLIYYSQIVNDFQKGDIAEGYSVSREKKESFPLTVTSAQKNPTAFYLCAIPWYRTDTQYFGPGTRLTVL.